A selection of T cell receptor beta chains follows, all from one sample in a study of long-term antiretroviral therapy in people with HIV. TCRdb's table, derived via immunoSEQ multiplex PCR, lists solely in-frame clones and lacks some. The repertoire includes 19,000 or so clones, about 81% of them detected once, and roughly 8% sits in the top ten. The sequencing here drew on unsorted PBMCs, taken 0.9 years after starting antiretroviral therapy. These receptors were taken from a man aged 18 to 29 with HIV. Both conserved end residues are part of each CDR3. D genes are given only for firm matches. Rows give clone size only sometimes, using once, few, many, or a class for an expanded clone.

V	D	size	J	DNA	CDR3
TRBV7-8	-	few	TRBJ1-2	TGTGCCAGCAGCTTAGTGTCGAGGGGTGGCTATGGCTACACCTTC	CASSLVSRGGYGYTF
TRBV6-1	-	-	TRBJ2-2	TGTGCCAGCAGTGAAGACGTTATTCTGCTCCCCAGGGGCGAAGACACCGGGGAGCTGTTTTTT	CASSEDVILLPRGEDTGELFF
TRBV29-1	-	few	TRBJ2-5	TGCAGCGTTGAAGATCAATCCGGAGAGGCCCAGTACTTC	CSVEDQSGEAQYF
TRBV27	-	once	TRBJ2-5	TGTGCCAGCAGTTTATTGCGGGGAGGTGGAGAGACCCAGTACTTC	CASSLLRGGGETQYF
TRBV19	TRBD1	-	TRBJ1-1	TGTGCCAGTAGTATAATAAACGGCAGGGGGCGGAACACTGAAGCTTTCTTT	CASSIINGRGRNTEAFF
TRBV6-1	TRBD1	-	TRBJ2-2	TGTGCCAGCAGTGAAGTGGGACAGGGGCGGCGAGCCGGGGAGCTGTTTTTT	CASSEVGQGRRAGELFF
TRBV6-6	-	-	TRBJ1-6	TGTGCCAGCAGGATAGGGGGCTCCTATAATTCACCCCTCCACTTT	CASRIGGSYNSPLHF
TRBV28	-	-	TRBJ1-2	TGTGCCAGCAGTGCCTACCCCACCGGGACCAACTATGGCTACACCTTC	CASSAYPTGTNYGYTF
TRBV28	TRBD2	-	TRBJ2-7	TGTGCCAGCATCGGAGTCCGGGAGGGCTCCTACGAGCAGTACTTC	CASIGVREGSYEQYF
TRBV2	-	few	TRBJ1-5	TGTGCCAGCAGTGAAAATTCCATCGGCAATCAGCCCCAGCATTTT	CASSENSIGNQPQHF
TRBV6-6	TRBD1	-	TRBJ1-1	TGTGCCAGCAACCCGGGACAGAGGACTGAAGCTTTCTTT	CASNPGQRTEAFF
TRBV6-1	-	-	TRBJ2-1	TGTGCCAGCAGTGTCGAGGCGGGGGCAAACAATGAGCAGTTCTTC	CASSVEAGANNEQFF
TRBV5-1	-	-	TRBJ2-3	TGCGCCAGCGGGGGGACTTCGAGCACAGATACGCAGTATTTT	CASGGTSSTDTQYF
TRBV7-9	-	-	TRBJ1-5	TGTGCCAGCAGCTTAGGCCCAGGCAAACAGCCCCAGCATTTT	CASSLGPGKQPQHF
TRBV5-4	-	-	TRBJ1-5	TGTGCCAGCAGCTTGTACGCAGCAACGGGCAATCAGCCCCAGCATTTT	CASSLYAATGNQPQHF
TRBV5-1	-	-	TRBJ2-2	TGCGCCAGCAGCTTCCGACAGGAACGTAACACCGGGGAGCTGTTTTTT	CASSFRQERNTGELFF